This T cell receptor (beta chain) was identified during a study of blood T cell repertoires in COVID-19. For the study at large: PBMCs, B-cell-depleted T cells, or T cells were the source of the cDNA or gDNA that made up the material.

Original data processing: How many nucleated cells were present was estimated from reference gene primer amplification. The assay was immunoSEQ multiplex PCR, and TCRdb's table has in-frame clones only and misses some. That table gives V, J and clone size, and the DNA gave D and trimming. The data show a few hundred thousand clones, 89% seen once. This receptor was taken from a woman aged 40-49 years who had recovered from COVID-19. The sequenced sample consisted of peripheral blood.

CDR3 loop: CASSLGFGREQFF. DNA of the CDR3: TGTGCCAGCAGCTTAGGGTTTGGGAGGGAGCAGTTCTTC. This chain joins TRBV7-3 and TRBJ2-1; tentative D call: TRBD2 (6 bases). Trimming shortened V by 2 bases and J by 10 bases, and 12 bases separated the two germline ends. CDR3 length: 13 amino acids. Germline CDR1 reads SGHTA; CDR2 reads FQGTGA.